The table lists the clone carrying this T cell receptor beta chain with a few counts. The antigen is undetermined. This sample stems from a study of siplizumab effects on memory and regulatory T cells. Regarding the study as a whole: Memory cells seemed less diverse than naive T cells, which seemed major alloresponse contributors.

TCR templates numbering 90,000 to 100,000 were assayed per sample. Data came from immunoSEQ multiplex PCR; TCRdb stores just in-frame clones and leaves some out. Of about 62,000 clones listed, 79% are singletons. Per the germline V gene, CDR1 is MDHEN and CDR2 is SYDVKM. This CDR3 has 16 residues. Trimming took 4 bases from V and 5 from J, leaving 20 bases between them. Sequenced input: memory CD4+ T cells sorted from blood. The chain uses TRBV28 and TRBJ2-5; D possibly uses TRBD1 or TRBD2 (7 bases each). The clonotype comes from a human donor in good health. The CDR3 coding sequence is TGTGCCAGCAGTTCCCAGGGGAGGGGGCAGTGGGAGACCCAGTACTTC. Residues: CASSSQGRGQWETQYF. The entire variable domain, with the rest obtained from reference TRBV28 and TRBJ2-5, is as follows: DVKVTQSSRYLVKRTGEKVFLECVQDMDHENMFWYRQDPGLGLRLIYFSYDVKMKEKGDIPEGYSVSREKKERFSLILESASTNQTSMYLCASSSQGRGQWETQYFGPGTRLLVL.